The rows below give T cell receptor beta chains drawn from one sample of a study of circulating and synovial CD4+ cells in juvenile arthritis. The method was immunoSEQ multiplex PCR; TCRdb's version includes in-frame clones alone and lacks a portion of them. This sample has 1,500 to 2,000 clones, with more than 80% found just once. Sequenced sample: HLA-DR+ CD4+ T cells from blood. These receptors all come from a human patient with juvenile idiopathic arthritis. Some clones in this sample may be carry-over from other donors' samples. Both conserved end residues are trimmed from each CDR3. The order of the fields is J gene, V gene, D gene, CDR3 protein. The D gene is left open where the match is weak.

j_gene: TRBJ1-1; v_gene: TRBV5-1; d_gene: TRBD1; CDR3aa: ASSEQPGQSEAF
j_gene: TRBJ1-2; v_gene: TRBV6-1; d_gene: .; CDR3aa: ATLRPGYGYT
j_gene: TRBJ2-3; v_gene: TRBV28; d_gene: TRBD1; CDR3aa: ASRRTGENTQY
j_gene: TRBJ1-1; v_gene: TRBV30; d_gene: .; CDR3aa: AWSQGLMNTEAF
j_gene: TRBJ2-3; v_gene: TRBV6-6; d_gene: .; CDR3aa: ASSYRGDTQY
j_gene: TRBJ1-5; v_gene: TRBV4-1; d_gene: .; CDR3aa: ASSQTDRLDEPQH
j_gene: TRBJ2-2; v_gene: TRBV7-3; d_gene: .; CDR3aa: ASSSPAGAGELF
j_gene: .; v_gene: TRBV6-1; d_gene: .; CDR3aa: ASSAGTGYGEQY
j_gene: TRBJ2-5; v_gene: TRBV5-5; d_gene: TRBD2; CDR3aa: ASSLAGTSGAKTQY
j_gene: TRBJ1-1; v_gene: TRBV7-6; d_gene: TRBD1; CDR3aa: ASSLAGTGGSEAF
j_gene: TRBJ2-7; v_gene: TRBV7-6; d_gene: TRBD1; CDR3aa: ASSSDPGQTYEQY
j_gene: TRBJ1-1; v_gene: TRBV27; d_gene: .; CDR3aa: ASSPPYGRATEAF
j_gene: TRBJ2-1; v_gene: TRBV29-1; d_gene: .; CDR3aa: SVLQGWDNEQF
j_gene: TRBJ1-4; v_gene: TRBV4-1; d_gene: TRBD1; CDR3aa: ASSQEGQGREKLF
j_gene: TRBJ1-1; v_gene: TRBV5-4; d_gene: TRBD1; CDR3aa: ASSLMTGGRNTEAF
j_gene: TRBJ2-1; v_gene: TRBV15; d_gene: .; CDR3aa: ATSRTSEPYNEQF
j_gene: TRBJ2-3; v_gene: TRBV11-2; d_gene: .; CDR3aa: ASSAQVSDTQY
j_gene: TRBJ1-5; v_gene: TRBV27; d_gene: TRBD1; CDR3aa: ASSPDRGSQPQH
j_gene: TRBJ1-5; v_gene: TRBV6-1; d_gene: .; CDR3aa: ASSESGGLNQPQH
j_gene: TRBJ2-7; v_gene: TRBV5-1; d_gene: TRBD1; CDR3aa: ASSPDRGSDEQY
j_gene: TRBJ1-2; v_gene: TRBV6-5; d_gene: .; CDR3aa: AASGTPSGYT
j_gene: TRBJ1-2; v_gene: TRBV21-1; d_gene: .; CDR3aa: ASGRADGYT
j_gene: TRBJ2-7; v_gene: TRBV27; d_gene: TRBD2; CDR3aa: ASSLTGTTTYEQY
j_gene: TRBJ1-1; v_gene: TRBV6-5; d_gene: .; CDR3aa: ASSYSRGVGTEAF